This T cell receptor (beta chain) is from a study of long-term antiretroviral therapy in people with HIV. Study-level points and caveats: Specimen acquisition occurred between the mid-2000s and the late 2010s, potentially under older ART regimens.

On this clone itself: Its target is not known.

Survey-level resolution applied to immunoSEQ assay v3.0. Profiled with immunoSEQ multiplex PCR; TCRdb holds only in-frame clones, not every one. The data show about 20,000 clones, 80% to 95% seen once. The sequences come from unsorted PBMCs, collected 4.4 years after starting antiretroviral therapy. The clonotype originates from a woman aged 45-65 years with HIV.

CDR3 in amino acids: CASSLGIPGQANTGELFF. The CDR3, as DNA: TGTGCCAGCAGCTTAGGTATACCGGGACAGGCGAACACCGGGGAGCTGTTTTTT. The chain uses TRBV7-6 and TRBJ2-2; 8 bases map to TRBD1. V gave up 1 base and J gave up 0 bases; unmatched junction bases: 7. The germline V gene has CDR1 SGHVS and CDR2 FNYEAQ. The length of the CDR3 is 18 residues.